One T cell receptor (beta chain) is described in this entry. This clonotype was seen a handful of times. What this receptor recognizes is not known. No much larger clone is present one base from it, and per-base qualities are unavailable. Library creation used 5' RACE. Instrument on record: NextSeq 500. Unique molecular identifiers were attached to individual cDNA molecules in the TCR library protocol so that sequencing error and PCR bias could be corrected. Both TCR alpha and beta chains were sequenced, and tight co-correlation was observed between alpha and beta sequence abundances in each sample. Regarding the original processing steps: Decombinator V4 was used to annotate TCR sequences for V gene, J gene and CDR3. TCRs were defined as expanded if a significant change between any two time points was detected under a Poisson model with p below 0.0001. TCR abundances were normalised to the total number of TCRs sequenced per sample and were expressed as counts per million. TRAV1-2 paired with TRAJ12, TRAJ20 or TRAJ33 defined MAIT TCRs, while TRAV10 paired with TRAJ18 defined iNKT TCRs. VDJdb, accessed on 1 November 2021, was searched for TCRs annotated for CMV, EBV and SARS-CoV-2, and TCRs annotated for more than one antigen were excluded. TCRdb's own reprocessing of the public reads used fastp at Q25 and MiXCR and kept productive beta chains. Under each unique CDR3 protein, matching rows form one entry showing the most common genes and DNA. V and J calls and clone size were set by TCRdb, not the authors. The sample records around 77,000 distinct CDR3 sequences, roughly an eighth of which are singletons. Less than 20% of the sample lies in the top ten.

The sample is drawn from a study of early T cells in non-severe SARS-CoV-2 infection (dated by TCRdb to the early 2020s). General notes on the study: Bulk RNA from unsorted whole blood was used for TCR sequencing, so alpha and beta chains could not be paired. Results and caveats for the whole study, not just this receptor: VDJdb matching was skewed toward anti-spike CD8 responses and likely underestimated virus-specific expansions by missing private and CD4 specificities.

This was a case-control study nested in a cohort of healthcare workers in London, UK, who had nasopharyngeal swab PCR tests and blood samples taken every week. Healthcare workers were enrolled in the week of the UK lockdown, from 23 to 31 March 2020, and were followed every week for up to roughly 16 weeks. The cysteine opens and the phenylalanine closes a CDR3 of 16 amino acids. Left in the record is the CDR3 DNA by itself, 48 bases read in frame from the first base. V is clipped by 4 bases and J by 3 bases, and the sequence between their germline boundaries is 17 bases long. Looking up the germline V gene yields CDR1 SGDLS and CDR2 YYNGEE.

The chain is made from TRBV9 and TRBJ2-1; 6 matching bases give a weak D call of TRBD2. This clonotype was obtained from an adult who was a healthcare worker with PCR-confirmed SARS-CoV-2 infection or an uninfected control (not recorded which). The donor label of this sample is uncertain. Sample: whole blood, taken at baseline. For the CDR3, the sequence is CASSPSGGRLYNEQFF. At the DNA level, the sequence is TGTGCCAGCAGCCCTTCCGGAGGGAGACTCTACAATGAGCAGTTCTTC.